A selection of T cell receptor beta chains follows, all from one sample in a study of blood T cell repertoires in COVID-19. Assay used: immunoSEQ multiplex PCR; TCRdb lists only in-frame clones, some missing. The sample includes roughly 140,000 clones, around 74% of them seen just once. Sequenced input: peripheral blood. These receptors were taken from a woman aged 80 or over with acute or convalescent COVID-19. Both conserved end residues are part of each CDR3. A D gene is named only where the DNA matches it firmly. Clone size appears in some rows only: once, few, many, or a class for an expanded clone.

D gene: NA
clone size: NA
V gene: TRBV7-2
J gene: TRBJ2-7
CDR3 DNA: TGTGCCAGCAGCCCCCACTACGAGCAGTACTTC
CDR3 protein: CASSPHYEQYF

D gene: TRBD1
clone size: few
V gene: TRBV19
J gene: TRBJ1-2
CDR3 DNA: TGTGCCGGCCGGGACAGGGGGGACTATGGCTACACCTTC
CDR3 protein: CAGRDRGDYGYTF

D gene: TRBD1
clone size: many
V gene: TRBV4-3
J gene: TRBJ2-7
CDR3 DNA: TGCGCCAGCAGCCAAGGGACAGGGAGATACGAGCAGTACTTC
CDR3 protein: CASSQGTGRYEQYF

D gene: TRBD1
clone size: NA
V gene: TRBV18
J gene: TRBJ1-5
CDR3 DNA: TGTGCCAGCTCACGACGGGGACTGACTACAGGGGGCAATCAGCCCCAGCATTTT
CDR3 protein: CASSRRGLTTGGNQPQHF

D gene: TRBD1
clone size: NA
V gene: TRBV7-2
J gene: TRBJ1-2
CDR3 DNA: TGTGCCAGCAGCTTATCGACAGGGGAAGACTTCAACTATGGCTACACCTTC
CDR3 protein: CASSLSTGEDFNYGYTF

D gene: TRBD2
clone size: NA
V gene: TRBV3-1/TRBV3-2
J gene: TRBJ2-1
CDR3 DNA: TGTGCCAGCAGCTTACTAGCGGGAGGGCGAAATGAGCAGTTCTTC
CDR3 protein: CASSLLAGGRNEQFF

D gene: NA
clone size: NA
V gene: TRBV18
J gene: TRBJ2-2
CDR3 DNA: TGTGCCAGCTCACCACCGCAGGGTTCCGAGCTGTTTTTT
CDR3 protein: CASSPPQGSELFF

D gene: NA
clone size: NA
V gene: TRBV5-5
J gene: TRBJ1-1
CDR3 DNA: TGTGCCAGCAGCCAAAGGGCCGGGACACTGGGCGACACTGAAGCTTTCTTT
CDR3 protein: CASSQRAGTLGDTEAFF

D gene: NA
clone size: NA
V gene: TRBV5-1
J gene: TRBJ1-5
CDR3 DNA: TGCGCCAGCAGCTTGGGGGACACCAATAGCAATCAGCCCCAGCATTTT
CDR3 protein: CASSLGDTNSNQPQHF

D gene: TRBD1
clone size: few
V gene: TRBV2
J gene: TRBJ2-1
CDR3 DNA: TGTGCCAGCAGTAGACAGGGTTATCATGAGCAGTTCTTC
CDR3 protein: CASSRQGYHEQFF

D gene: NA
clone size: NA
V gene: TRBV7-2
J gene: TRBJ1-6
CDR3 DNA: TGTGCCAGCAGCTTAGTCCTCGGCGCAGGTTCACCCCTCCACTTT
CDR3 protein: CASSLVLGAGSPLHF

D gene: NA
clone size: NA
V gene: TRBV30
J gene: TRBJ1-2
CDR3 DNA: TGTGCCTGGACGGGGTACGCTTTGGCTAACTATGGCTACACCTTC
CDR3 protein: CAWTGYALANYGYTF

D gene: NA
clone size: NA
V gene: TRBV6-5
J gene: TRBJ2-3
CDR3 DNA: TGTGCCAGCAGTTACCGCGGGACCGGGACAGATACGCAGTATTTT
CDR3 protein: CASSYRGTGTDTQYF

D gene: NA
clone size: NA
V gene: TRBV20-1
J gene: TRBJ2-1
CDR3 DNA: TGCAGTGCTGCGTACAATGAGCAGTTCTTC
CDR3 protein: CSAAYNEQFF

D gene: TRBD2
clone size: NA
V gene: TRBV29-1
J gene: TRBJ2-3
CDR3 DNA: TGCAGCGTTGTCCTAGCGGGGACTTCATATGGCACAGATACGCAGTATTTT
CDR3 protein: CSVVLAGTSYGTDTQYF

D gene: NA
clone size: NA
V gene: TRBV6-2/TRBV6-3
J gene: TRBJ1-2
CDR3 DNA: TGTGCCAGCAGTCCGGGGTTTGGAGGGAAAGGCTACACCTTC
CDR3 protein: CASSPGFGGKGYTF

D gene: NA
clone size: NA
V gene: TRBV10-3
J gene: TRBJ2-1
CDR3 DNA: TGTGCCATCAGTGACGCGAGCCCGGAGCAGTTCTTC
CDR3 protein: CAISDASPEQFF

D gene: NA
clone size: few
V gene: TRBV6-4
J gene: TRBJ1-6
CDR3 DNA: TGTGCCAGCAGTGACGGGGGCATTATTTCACCCCTCCACTTT
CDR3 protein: CASSDGGIISPLHF

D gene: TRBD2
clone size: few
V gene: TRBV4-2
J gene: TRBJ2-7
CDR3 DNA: TGTGCCAGCAGCCAACGAGCGGGGTTCTCCTACGAGCAGTACTTC
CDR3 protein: CASSQRAGFSYEQYF

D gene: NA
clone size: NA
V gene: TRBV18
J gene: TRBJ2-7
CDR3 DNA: TGTGCCAGCTCACCCCCCGTACCAGGTGCCTACGAGCAGTACTTC
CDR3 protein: CASSPPVPGAYEQYF

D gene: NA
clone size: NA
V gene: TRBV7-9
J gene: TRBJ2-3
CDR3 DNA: TGTGCCAGCAGCGGACAGGGACTAGCCCCCACAGATACGCAGTATTTT
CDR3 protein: CASSGQGLAPTDTQYF

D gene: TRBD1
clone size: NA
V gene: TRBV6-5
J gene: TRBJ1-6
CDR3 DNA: TGTGCCGCAGGGACAGGGCATTCACCCCTCCACTTT
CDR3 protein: CAAGTGHSPLHF

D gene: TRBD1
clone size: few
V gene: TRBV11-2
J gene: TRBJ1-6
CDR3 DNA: TGTGCCAGCAGCTTAGTTTTGGGGACAGCGAATAATTCACCCCTCCACTTT
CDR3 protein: CASSLVLGTANNSPLHF

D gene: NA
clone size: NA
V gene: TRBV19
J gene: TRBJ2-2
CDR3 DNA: TGTGCCAGTAGTACTAATCGAAACACCGGGGAGCTGTTTTTT
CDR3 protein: CASSTNRNTGELFF

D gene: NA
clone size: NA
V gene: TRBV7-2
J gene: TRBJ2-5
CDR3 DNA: TGTGCCAGCAGCGAGGACTCAAACCAAGAGACCCAGTACTTC
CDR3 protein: CASSEDSNQETQYF

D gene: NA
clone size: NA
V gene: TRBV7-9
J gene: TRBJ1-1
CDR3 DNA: TGTGCCAGCAGCTTAAAGGCGGCTGAAGCTTTCTTT
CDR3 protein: CASSLKAAEAFF

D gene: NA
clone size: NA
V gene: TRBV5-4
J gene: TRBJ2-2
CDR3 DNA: TGTGCCAGCAGTATTTGGAGGGGGGGTGACACCGGGGAGCTGTTTTTT
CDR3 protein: CASSIWRGGDTGELFF

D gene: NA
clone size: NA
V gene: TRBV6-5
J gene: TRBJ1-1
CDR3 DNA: TGTGCCAGCAGCCATAAGGGGGAGGCTTTCTTT
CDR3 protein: CASSHKGEAFF

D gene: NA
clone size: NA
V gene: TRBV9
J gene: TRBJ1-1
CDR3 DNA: TGTGCCAGCAGCGTCGGACAGCAGGTGAACACTGAAGCTTTCTTT
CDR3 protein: CASSVGQQVNTEAFF

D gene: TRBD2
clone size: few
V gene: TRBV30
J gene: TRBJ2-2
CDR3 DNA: TGTGCTCAGCGGAGCGGGGCGAACACCGGGGAGCTGTTTTTT
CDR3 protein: CAQRSGANTGELFF

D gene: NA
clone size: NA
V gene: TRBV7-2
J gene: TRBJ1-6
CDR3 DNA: TGTGCCAGCAGCTTCAGGACAGTGCTCGATAATTCACCCCTCCACTTT
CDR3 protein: CASSFRTVLDNSPLHF